What follows are 26 T cell receptor beta chains derived from one specimen sequenced in a study of technical replicates of blood from several donors. The repertoire was sequenced with immunoSEQ multiplex PCR; TCRdb's copy has only in-frame clones and lacks some. The profile shows more than 65,000 clones, around 94% of them singletons. The sequencing input was T cells isolated from PBMCs. The source of these receptors is a human donor in good health.

The chain carries TRBV27 and TRBJ2-3; possibly TRBD2 for D (6 bases). Germline CDR1 reads MNHEY; CDR2 reads SMNVEV (reference sequence). Trimming pared 3 bases from V and 1 base from J, leaving 11 bases between. This CDR3 is built from 15 residues. CDR3 residues: CASSFRRGRTDTQYF. The CDR3, as DNA: TGTGCCAGCAGTTTCAGGCGGGGCCGCACAGATACGCAGTATTTT.

The V gene is TRBV7-9, the J gene TRBJ2-2; possibly TRBD2 for D (5 bases). Per germline, CDR1 SEHNR and CDR2 FQNEAQ (reference sequence). The CDR3 contains 13 residues. Trimming shortened V by 3 bases and J by 6 bases, and 8 bases separated the two germline ends. The CDR3 here is CASSFIASGELFF. The CDR3 DNA follows: TGTGCCAGCAGCTTCATAGCGTCCGGGGAGCTGTTTTTT.

CDR3 sequence (DNA): TGCGCCAGCAGCGCGGGACAGGGGGCTGGGGGAGAGACCCAGTACTTC. It yields the protein CASSAGQGAGGETQYF. The chain is built from TRBV5-1 and TRBJ2-5; 12 bases are a match to TRBD1. The CDR3 covers 16 residues. Germline-derived CDR1 and CDR2 are SGHRS and YFSETQ. The trim removed 4 bases at V and 4 bases at J, leaving 8 bases unmatched.

The chain carries TRBV28 and TRBJ2-2, with 7 bases lining up with TRBD1. In germline, CDR1 is MDHEN, CDR2 SYDVKM. This CDR3 is built from 14 residues. Trimming removed 6 bases from V and 3 bases from J; junction bases left unmatched: 4. Here the CDR3 DNA reads TGTGCCAGCAGGACCACAGGGGACACCGGGGAGCTGTTTTTT. Translating gives CASRTTGDTGELFF.

The rearrangement joins TRBV30 to TRBJ2-7, with 7 bases matching TRBD1. V shed 1 base, J shed 3 bases, and the junction held 9 bases outside the gene matches. The germline gives CDR1 GTSNPN, CDR2 SVGIG (reference sequence). CDR3 length: 15 residues. The CDR3 DNA follows: TGTGCCTGGAGTGGGGTCCGGGACAGCAACTACGAGCAGTACTTC. Protein sequence: CAWSGVRDSNYEQYF.

The chain couples TRBV11-3 to TRBJ1-1, with D possibly matching TRBD1 (6 bases). V was shortened by 1 base and J by 4 bases, with 19 bases between the two germline ends. The V gene's germline CDR1 is SGHNT and CDR2 YENEEA. The CDR3 is 17 residues long. The CDR3 here is CASSLARGIGGGTEAFF. DNA for the CDR3: TGTGCCAGCAGCTTAGCTAGGGGGATAGGAGGCGGCACTGAAGCTTTCTTT.

This chain uses TRBV25-1 with TRBJ2-5; TRBD1 matches 11 bases. CDR3 length equals 16 residues. Unmatched junction bases numbered 6, after V lost 1 base and J lost 5 bases. Per the germline V gene, CDR1 is MGHDK and CDR2 is SYGVNS. CDR3 sequence (DNA): TGTGCCAGCAGTGAATCGGACAGGGGGCGTTGGGAGACCCAGTACTTC. Translated, it gives CASSESDRGRWETQYF.

The rearrangement uses TRBV11-2 and TRBJ2-7, with TRBD2 matching over 11 bases. Germline CDR1 is SGHAT and CDR2 is FQNNGV. This CDR3 is 18 amino acids long. The V gene end was trimmed by 3 bases and the J gene end by 1 base; junction bases not matched to a gene: 11. The CDR3 protein is CASSFDSLAGEKSYEQYF. For the CDR3, the DNA is TGTGCCAGCAGCTTCGATTCACTAGCGGGAGAGAAATCCTACGAGCAGTACTTC.

A word on this clone: Different DNA sequences within this sample yield the same CDR3. The rearrangement joins TRBV5-1 to TRBJ2-3; no clear D. Trimming pared 0 bases from V and 2 bases from J, leaving 7 bases between. There are 14 residues in the CDR3. Germline lookup yields CDR1 SGHRS and CDR2 YFSETQ. The CDR3 is CASSLGQYTDTQYF. The DNA for the CDR3 is TGCGCCAGCAGCTTGGGTCAGTACACAGATACGCAGTATTTT. Supplemented by reference TRBV5-1 and TRBJ2-3, the full variable domain reads KAGVTQTPRYLIKTRGQQVTLSCSPISGHRSVSWYQQTPGQGLQFLFEYFSETQRNKGNFPGRFSGRQFSNSRSEMNVSTLELGDSALYLCASSLGQYTDTQYFGPGTRLTVL.

The rearrangement joins TRBV28 to TRBJ2-6, with D perhaps matching TRBD1 (5 bases). The germline gives CDR1 MDHEN, CDR2 SYDVKM. The CDR3 is 17 amino acids. Trimming pared 5 bases from V and 1 base from J, leaving 15 bases between. CDR3 in DNA: TGTGCCAGCAGTCGGTCAGGGATCAGATCTGGGGCCAACGTCCTGACTTTC. Amino acids: CASSRSGIRSGANVLTF.

The chain links TRBV29-1 to TRBJ2-2; 12 nucleotides align to TRBD2. The germline V gene has CDR1 SQVTM and CDR2 ANQGSEA. This CDR3 has 17 amino acids. V gave up 3 bases and J gave up 0 bases; unmatched junction bases: 5. The CDR3 DNA sequence: TGCAGCGTTGACGGGTCTAGCGGGGGGGCGAACACCGGGGAGCTGTTTTTT. It encodes CSVDGSSGGANTGELFF.

The V gene is TRBV4-2, the J gene TRBJ2-2; tentative D call: TRBD2 (7 bases). Trimming removed 1 base from V and 5 bases from J, with 14 bases in between. The CDR3 has 16 residues. Germline V CDR1 and CDR2: LGHNA, YNFKEQ. As DNA, the CDR3 is TGTGCCAGCAGCCAAGTTTATGGGGGGGCTACCGGGGAGCTGTTTTTT. It specifies CASSQVYGGATGELFF.

The chain uses TRBV20-1 and TRBJ1-1; D is ambiguous. The CDR3 spans 11 residues. V was pared by 5 bases and J by 7 bases, with 11 bases between. Looked up from germline, CDR1 is DFQATT and CDR2 is SNEGSKA (reference sequence). The CDR3 is CSAARTVEAFF. DNA for the CDR3: TGCAGTGCTGCCCGAACAGTTGAAGCTTTCTTT.

The V gene is TRBV28, the J gene TRBJ2-7; no clear D gene. Trimming took off 4 bases at V and 3 bases at J, with 7 bases between the two ends. Germline V gene data show CDR1 as MDHEN and CDR2 as SYDVKM. The CDR3 loop spans 12 amino acids. CDR3 bases: TGTGCCAGCAGTTCGCGAGACTACGAGCAGTACTTC. Translating it yields CASSSRDYEQYF.

The V and J genes are TRBV7-9 and TRBJ1-6; D gene uncertain. Trimming shortened V by 4 bases and J by 11 bases, and 6 bases separated the two germline ends. The V gene's germline CDR1 is SEHNR and CDR2 FQNEAQ (reference sequence). The CDR3 sequence is 11 residues long. As DNA, the CDR3 is TGTGCCAGCAGCTCGTCTACACCCCTCCACTTT. Its translation: CASSSSTPLHF.

The chain joins TRBV5-5 to TRBJ2-7, with D uncertain. Germline loops: CDR1 SGHKS, CDR2 YYEKEE (reference sequence). The CDR3 length is 14 residues. Trimming took off 3 bases at V and 0 bases at J, with 10 bases between the two ends. CDR3: CASSSVATSYEQYF. The CDR3 nucleotides read TGTGCCAGCAGCTCGGTCGCTACCTCCTACGAGCAGTACTTC.

This chain uses TRBV28 with TRBJ1-2; 7 positions agree with TRBD1. The length of the CDR3 is 15 residues. The germline V gene has CDR1 MDHEN and CDR2 SYDVKM. The V and J ends lost 5 bases and 3 bases, in that order; junction bases with no gene match: 9. The DNA of the CDR3 is TGTGCCAGCAGTCGACAGGGCCGGTGGGACTATGGCTACACCTTC. Translation gives CASSRQGRWDYGYTF.

The chain has TRBV5-1 and TRBJ2-3; 9 nucleotides agree with TRBD1. Trimming removed 2 bases from V and 0 bases from J; junction bases left unmatched: 4. The CDR3 totals 16 residues. Per the germline V gene, CDR1 is SGHRS and CDR2 is YFSETQ. This CDR3 is CASSFVGTGSTDTQYF. As DNA, the CDR3 is TGCGCCAGCAGCTTCGTAGGGACAGGGAGCACAGATACGCAGTATTTT.

The chain couples TRBV27 to TRBJ1-4; 7 nucleotides match TRBD1. J lost 10 bases, V lost 4 bases, and 6 bases had no gene match. The CDR3 is 13 amino acids. CDR1 and CDR2 (germline): MNHEY, SMNVEV (reference sequence). The CDR3 bases are TGTGCCAGCAGTTCCACAGGGGTGGGAAAACTGTTTTTT. This codes for CASSSTGVGKLFF. The full variable domain, with the rest looked up from reference TRBV27 and TRBJ1-4, is EAQVTQNPRYLITVTGKKLTVTCSQNMNHEYMSWYRQDPGLGLRQIYYSMNVEVTDKGDVPEGYKVSRKEKRNFPLILESPSPNQTSLYFCASSSTGVGKLFFGSGTQLSVL.

The rearrangement joins TRBV19 to TRBJ2-3; D is unresolved. Germline V CDR1 and CDR2: LNHDA, SQIVND (reference sequence). Deletions cut 9 bases from V and 0 bases from J, with 7 bases between. This CDR3 spans 12 amino acids. The CDR3 sequence: CASQTSTDTQYF. The CDR3 DNA is TGTGCCAGCCAAACTAGCACAGATACGCAGTATTTT.

V and J are TRBV19 and TRBJ2-1; 16 bases align to TRBD2. Germline V gene sequence: CDR1 LNHDA, CDR2 SQIVND (reference sequence). This CDR3 is built from 18 residues. J lost 6 bases, V lost 5 bases, and 10 bases had no gene match. The CDR3 coding sequence is TGTGCCAGTAGTGACCAAGCCGGGACTAGCGGGGGGGGCAATGAGCAGTTCTTC. Residues: CASSDQAGTSGGGNEQFF.

This rearrangement joins TRBV7-9 to TRBJ2-1; TRBD1 matches at 7 bases. Trimming took 5 bases from V and 2 from J; bases not matched to a gene: 6. CDR3 length: 15 residues. CDR1 SEHNR and CDR2 FQNEAQ come from the germline V gene (reference sequence). CDR3 nucleotides: TGTGCCAGCAGCCCCGAAGGGGGCCCCTACAATGAGCAGTTCTTC. As protein: CASSPEGGPYNEQFF.

The chain carries TRBV19 and TRBJ1-1, with 8 bases fitting TRBD1. V was pared by 8 bases and J by 11 bases, with 13 bases of the junction left unmatched. The CDR3 consists of 13 residues. Germline-derived CDR1 and CDR2 are LNHDA and SQIVND (reference sequence). The CDR3 loop is CASSPGGPSGAFF. DNA of the CDR3: TGTGCCAGTTCGCCAGGGGGCCCGTCTGGGGCTTTCTTT.

This chain connects TRBV6-4 to TRBJ1-2; TRBD1 matches at 9 bases. Germline V gives CDR1 MRHNA, CDR2 SNTAGT. V lost 2 bases, J lost 6 bases, and 7 bases stayed unmatched. The CDR3 runs to 15 residues. This chain's CDR3 is CASSDTPGTGNGYTF. In DNA, the CDR3 is TGTGCCAGCAGTGACACCCCCGGGACAGGGAATGGCTACACCTTC.

The rearrangement joins TRBV25-1 to TRBJ1-5, with D possibly matching TRBD1 (6 bases). Germline V CDR1 and CDR2: MGHDK, SYGVNS. The CDR3 sequence is 17 residues long. Trimming took off 2 bases at V and 4 bases at J, with 18 bases between the two ends. CDR3 nucleotide sequence: TGTGCCAGCAGTGAAGCAGGGCGGGGGGGCCCAAATCAGCCCCAGCATTTT. It encodes CASSEAGRGGPNQPQHF. Full variable domain (rest looked up from reference TRBV25-1 and TRBJ1-5): EADIYQTPRYLVIGTGKKITLECSQTMGHDKMYWYQQDPGMELHLIHYSYGVNSTEKGDLSSESTVSRIRTEHFPLTLESARPSHTSQYLCASSEAGRGGPNQPQHFGDGTRLSIL.

V gene TRBV30 combines with J gene TRBJ1-1, with 8 nucleotides matching TRBD1. Germline CDR1 GTSNPN, CDR2 SVGIG (reference sequence). This CDR3 has 14 residues. The V gene end was trimmed by 8 bases and the J gene end by 0 bases; junction bases not matched to a gene: 8. The CDR3 coding sequence is TGTGCCCGAGGACAGGGCGTCATGAACACTGAAGCTTTCTTT. This encodes CARGQGVMNTEAFF. The variable domain in full, completed from reference TRBV30 and TRBJ1-1, reads SQTIHQWPATLVQPVGSPLSLECTVEGTSNPNLYWYRQAAGRGLQLLFYSVGIGQISSEVPQNLSASRPQDRQFILSSKKLLLSDSGFYLCARGQGVMNTEAFFGQGTRLTVV.